This is a list of T cell receptor beta chains from one sample in a study of T cells in Graves' hyperthyroidism and ophthalmopathy. TCRdb passed the multiplex PCR reads through MiXCR, listing each CDR3 protein once. The data hold 450,000 to 600,000 distinct CDR3 sequences, with 14% observed a single time. Material: blood. These receptors were taken from a woman aged 35 to 49 with Graves' hyperthyroidism. Each CDR3 is given with its conserved first and last residue.

v_call	j_call	cdr3_aa
TRBV19	TRBJ2-1	CASSGLAGGSAYNEQFF
TRBV5-1	TRBJ1-1	CASQPGQGALVTEAFF
TRBV27	TRBJ1-4	CASSLGRFEKLFF
TRBV12-3/TRBV12-4	TRBJ2-5	CASSSGTGAPSEETQYF
TRBV18	TRBJ2-1	CASSRGGLAGQEQFF
TRBV29-1	TRBJ2-1	CSVVWTSPSVNYYNEQFF
TRBV6-1	TRBJ2-7	CASTKSSGTATYEQYF
TRBV7-9	TRBJ2-5	CAIGTGGVQETQYF
TRBV7-3	TRBJ2-3	CASSPPGLAGEGTQYF
TRBV2	TRBJ1-3	CATHNTGSSGNTIYF
TRBV5-1	TRBJ2-1	CASRSGLAGYNEQFF
TRBV6-1	TRBJ1-2	CASSEAAGRDGYTF
TRBV6-1	TRBJ2-2	CASSEEAGGKTGELFF